These 14 T cell receptor beta chains share one sample of origin, sequenced in a study of blood T cell repertoires in COVID-19. Assay used: immunoSEQ multiplex PCR; TCRdb lists only in-frame clones, some missing. The table shows roughly 84,000 clones, with around 75% occurring only once. Sequencing was performed on peripheral blood. Receptor source: a woman between 50 and 59 years old with acute or convalescent COVID-19.

The chain employs TRBV4-1 and TRBJ1-2; 7 bases are shared with TRBD1. J was trimmed by 4 bases and V by 0 bases; bases with no gene match: 14. Germline V lookup: CDR1 MGHRA, CDR2 YSYEKL. This CDR3 has 18 amino acids. CDR3 protein: CASSQDQNRGYDSYGYTF. In DNA, the CDR3 is TGCGCCAGCAGCCAAGATCAGAACAGGGGTTACGACTCCTATGGCTACACCTTC.

The rearrangement joins TRBV5-1 to TRBJ1-2; D call uncertain. The V and J ends lost 0 bases and 2 bases respectively, with 11 bases between them. The CDR3 covers 15 residues. CDR1 is SGHRS and CDR2 is YFSETQ in the germline V gene. CDR3 coding DNA: TGCGCCAGCAGCTTGGATCCAGGCCTAAACTATGGCTACACCTTC. Amino acids: CASSLDPGLNYGYTF.

The chain carries TRBV28 and TRBJ1-6, with TRBD1 matching over 7 bases. This CDR3 is 14 amino acids long. Per germline, CDR1 MDHEN and CDR2 SYDVKM. Trimming cost V 6 bases and J 7 bases; bases outside gene matches: 6. The DNA for the CDR3 is TGTGCCAGCAGGGAGGGACAGCTGAATTCACCCCTCCACTTT. It specifies CASREGQLNSPLHF.

This clone has only a few counts. V is TRBV2 and J is TRBJ1-4; possible D gene TRBD1, 5 bases. The V end was cut by 4 bases, the J end by 4 bases, with 10 bases between. This CDR3 comprises 14 residues. Germline V gene sequence: CDR1 SNHLY, CDR2 FYNNEI. The CDR3 region has the DNA TGTGCCAGCAGTGCCCCAGGGAATAATGAAAAACTGTTTTTT. It specifies CASSAPGNNEKLFF.

This clone was seen only once. Here the CDR3 DNA reads TGTGCCTCGGCCCGGGGTCCTGAAAAACTGTTTTTT. Protein: CASARGPEKLFF. This chain joins TRBV30 and TRBJ1-4; D is unresolved. V lost 7 bases to trimming and J lost 7 bases, with 13 bases between them. Germline assignment: CDR1 GTSNPN and CDR2 SVGIG (reference sequence). The length of the CDR3 is 12 residues.

The rearrangement links TRBV7-2 to TRBJ2-7; D call uncertain. CDR3 length: 13 residues. The V end was cut by 1 base, the J end by 4 bases, with 8 bases between. Germline-derived CDR1 and CDR2 are SGHTA and FQGNSA. CDR3 region: CASSLGSQYEQYF. CDR3 bases: TGTGCCAGCAGCTTAGGGTCGCAGTACGAGCAGTACTTC.

The chain uses TRBV2 and TRBJ1-5; a possible D gene is TRBD1 (5 bases). V was pared by 0 bases and J by 5 bases, with 14 bases between. This CDR3 contains 16 residues. Germline CDR1 reads SNHLY; CDR2 reads FYNNEI. CDR3 DNA: TGTGCCAGCAGTGAAGCGCTTCGGGGGAGGGATCAGCCCCAGCATTTT. As protein: CASSEALRGRDQPQHF.

This chain connects TRBV5-1 to TRBJ2-1; D remains ambiguous. Germline CDR1 is SGHRS and CDR2 is YFSETQ. CDR3 size: 11 residues. V was shortened by 7 bases and J by 6 bases, with 8 bases between the two germline ends. CDR3 sequence reads: CASAKANEQFF. The CDR3 coding sequence is TGCGCCAGCGCTAAAGCCAATGAGCAGTTCTTC.

The V and J genes are TRBV9 and TRBJ2-5, with 7 bases that match TRBD2. CDR3 length: 15 amino acids. The V and J ends lost 0 bases and 1 base, in that order; junction bases with no gene match: 3. Germline V gives CDR1 SGDLS, CDR2 YYNGEE. The DNA for the CDR3 is TGTGCCAGCAGCGTAGGACTAGCCTTCCAAGAGACCCAGTACTTC. Translation gives CASSVGLAFQETQYF.

V usage is TRBV6-4 and J usage is TRBJ2-1; maybe TRBD1 (6 bases). Trimming took off 6 bases at V and 6 bases at J, with 15 bases between the two ends. Per germline, CDR1 MRHNA and CDR2 SNTAGT. This CDR3 contains 14 residues. CDR3 sequence reads: CASRRLAGANEQFF. CDR3 sequence (DNA): TGTGCCAGCAGAAGATTGGCAGGGGCCAATGAGCAGTTCTTC.

The rearrangement joins TRBV18 to TRBJ2-1; maybe TRBD1 (6 bases). V dropped 2 bases and J dropped 5 bases, with 10 bases sitting between them. The CDR3 contains 14 residues. Germline assignment: CDR1 KGHSH and CDR2 LQKENI. The CDR3 loop reads CASSPETGHNEQFF. The CDR3 nucleotides are TGTGCCAGCTCACCAGAGACAGGCCACAATGAGCAGTTCTTC.

CDR3 residues: CASSLTVGEAFF. The CDR3 region has the DNA TGTGCCAGCAGCTTGACAGTCGGTGAAGCTTTCTTT. The rearrangement links TRBV5-5 to TRBJ1-1; D gene unclear. V was pared by 1 base and J by 7 bases, with 8 bases between. The CDR3 sequence is 12 residues long. CDR1 is SGHKS, CDR2 YYEKEE, per germline (reference sequence).

The rearrangement links TRBV30 to TRBJ1-1; D uncertain. The CDR3 length is 13 residues. V was cut by 5 bases and J by 6 bases, with 16 bases left in between. Germline V gives CDR1 GTSNPN, CDR2 SVGIG (reference sequence). CDR3 coding DNA: TGTGCCTGGTCCCGGAACGAGGTCTCTGAAGCTTTCTTT. This translates into CAWSRNEVSEAFF.

The chain joins TRBV6-6 to TRBJ2-6, with D possibly being TRBD2 (6 bases). The ends were cut back, 5 bases at V and 0 bases at J, with 17 bases in the middle. This CDR3 has 18 amino acids. Germline CDR1 is MNHNY and CDR2 is SVGAGI (reference sequence). CDR3 DNA sequence: TGTGCCAGCAGTCCCTTGGGAGGCCGGAGCTCTGGGGCCAACGTCCTGACTTTC. Translated, it gives CASSPLGGRSSGANVLTF.